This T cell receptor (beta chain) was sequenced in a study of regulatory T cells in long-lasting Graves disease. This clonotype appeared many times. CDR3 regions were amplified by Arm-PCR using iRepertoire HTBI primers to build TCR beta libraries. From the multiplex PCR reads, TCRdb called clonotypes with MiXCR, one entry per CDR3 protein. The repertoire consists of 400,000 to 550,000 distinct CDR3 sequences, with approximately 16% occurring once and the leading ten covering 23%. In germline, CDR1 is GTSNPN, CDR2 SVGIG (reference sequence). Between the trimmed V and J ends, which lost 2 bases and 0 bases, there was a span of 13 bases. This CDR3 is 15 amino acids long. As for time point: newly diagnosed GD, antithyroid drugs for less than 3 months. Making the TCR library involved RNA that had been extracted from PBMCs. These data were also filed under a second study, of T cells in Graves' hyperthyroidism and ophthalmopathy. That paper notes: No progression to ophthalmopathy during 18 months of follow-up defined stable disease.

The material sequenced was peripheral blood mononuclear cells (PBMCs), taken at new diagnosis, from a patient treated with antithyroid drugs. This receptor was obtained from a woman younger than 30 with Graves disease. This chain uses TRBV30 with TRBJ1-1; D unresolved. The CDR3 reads CAWSTPSTLNTEAFF. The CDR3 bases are TGTGCCTGGAGTACCCCTTCGACACTGAACACTGAAGCTTTCTTT.